These 21 T cell receptor beta chains share one sample of origin, sequenced in a study of blood T cell repertoires in COVID-19. Sequencing used immunoSEQ multiplex PCR; TCRdb keeps in-frame clones, though not all of them. The sample lists fewer than 350,000 clones; roughly 87% were seen once. Sequencing was carried out using peripheral blood. These TCRs come from a woman in her fifties or sixties with COVID-19, enrolled during active disease.

The V gene is TRBV7-8, the J gene TRBJ1-4; 10 nucleotides match TRBD1. Germline lookup yields CDR1 SGHVS and CDR2 FQNEAQ. The trim removed 3 bases at V and 7 bases at J, leaving 5 bases unmatched. The CDR3 covers 15 residues. For the CDR3, the DNA is TGTGCCAGCAGCTTTCCGGGACAGGGGACTGAAAAACTGTTTTTT. This codes for CASSFPGQGTEKLFF.

This clone was seen more than once but under ten times. The chain links TRBV4-1 to TRBJ1-6, with 8 bases identical to TRBD1. The germline V gene encodes CDR1 MGHRA and CDR2 YSYEKL. V trimming: 3 bases; J trimming: 7 bases; junction bases outside the gene matches: 11. The CDR3 sequence is 17 residues long. The CDR3 reads CASSHLPRDRPNSPLHF. The CDR3 bases are TGCGCCAGCAGCCACCTCCCCCGGGACAGGCCCAATTCACCCCTCCACTTT.

V and J are TRBV4-2 and TRBJ1-2; no clear D. Trimming shortened V by 0 bases and J by 5 bases, and 7 bases separated the two germline ends. The CDR3 totals 13 residues. Looked up from germline, CDR1 is LGHNA and CDR2 is YNFKEQ. The CDR3 is CASSQEGGYGYTF. CDR3 DNA sequence: TGTGCCAGCAGCCAAGAAGGAGGGTATGGCTACACCTTC.

This sequence joins TRBV3-1 (or the pseudogene TRBV3-2) and TRBJ1-2, with a weak D call TRBD1 (6 bases). The CDR3 sequence is 13 residues long. The V gene lost 6 bases and the J gene lost 5 bases, with 13 bases spanning the gap. Germline V gene data show CDR1 as LGHDT and CDR2 as YNNKEL (reference sequence). The CDR3 DNA reads TGTGCCAGCAGAAGCGGGACACCATATGGCTACACCTTC. Encoded protein: CASRSGTPYGYTF.

The chain is built from TRBV7-6 and TRBJ2-3; TRBD1 aligns across 7 bases. The junction had 4 bases not matched to a gene; V was cut back by 5 bases and J by 8 bases. This CDR3 contains 12 residues. Germline V gives CDR1 SGHVS, CDR2 FNYEAQ. The chain's CDR3 is CASSQTGSTQYF. The CDR3 bases are TGTGCCAGCAGCCAGACAGGGAGTACGCAGTATTTT.

This clone was seen just once. The chain is built from TRBV10-3 and TRBJ1-2, with TRBD1 identical over 8 bases. From germline, CDR1 is ENHRY and CDR2 SYGVKD. The CDR3 extends over 15 amino acids. V shed 1 base, J shed 2 bases, and the junction held 3 bases outside the gene matches. In DNA form, the CDR3 reads TGTGCCATCAGTGAGTTGGACAGGGCAAACTATGGCTACACCTTC. Its protein is CAISELDRANYGYTF.

This CDR3 reads CASSLGDRLNQPQHF. For the CDR3, the DNA is TGCGCCAGCAGCTTGGGGGACAGACTCAATCAGCCCCAGCATTTT. The chain has TRBV5-1 and TRBJ1-5; 7 nucleotides match TRBD1. Germline values: CDR1 SGHRS, CDR2 YFSETQ. The CDR3 extends over 15 amino acids. V lost 0 bases, J lost 3 bases, and 3 bases stayed unmatched.

Written as DNA, the CDR3 is TGCGCCAGCCGGGTAGCGGGGGGTTCCTACAATGAGCAGTTCTTC. This gives the protein CASRVAGGSYNEQFF. The V gene is TRBV10-2, the J gene TRBJ2-1; 10 bases fit TRBD2. Germline V CDR1 and CDR2: WSHSY, SAAADI. The CDR3 is made up of 15 amino acids. The junction had 5 bases not matched to a gene; V was cut back by 8 bases and J by 1 base.

In this sample, this clone turned up a few times. This CDR3 is CASSTPTGKRNEQFF. CDR3 DNA sequence: TGTGCCAGTAGTACCCCGACAGGGAAAAGGAATGAGCAGTTCTTC. This chain connects TRBV19 to TRBJ2-1; 7 nucleotides line up with TRBD1. V gave up 4 bases and J gave up 7 bases; unmatched junction bases: 10. The CDR3 length is 15 residues. Germline CDR1 reads LNHDA; CDR2 reads SQIVND (reference sequence).

This chain links TRBV9 with TRBJ2-7, with D possibly being TRBD1 (6 bases). CDR1 SGDLS and CDR2 YYNGEE come from the germline V gene. Trimming pared 3 bases from V and 3 bases from J, leaving 13 bases between. This CDR3 has 14 amino acids. As DNA, the CDR3 is TGTGCCAGCAGCGGCGCCGGGACAAACTACGAGCAGTACTTC. Protein sequence: CASSGAGTNYEQYF.

The V and J genes are TRBV4-2 and TRBJ1-6; D gene unclear. CDR1 is LGHNA and CDR2 is YNFKEQ in the germline V gene. V was cut by 1 base and J by 7 bases, with 14 bases left in between. This CDR3 has 16 amino acids. The CDR3 sequence: CASSQVISGGNSPLHF. The CDR3 nucleotides are TGTGCCAGCAGCCAAGTAATTTCGGGCGGGAATTCACCCCTCCACTTT.

The V gene is TRBV4-1, the J gene TRBJ2-3; 13 bases are shared with TRBD2. The CDR3 is made up of 18 amino acids. CDR1 is MGHRA, CDR2 YSYEKL, per germline. Trimming at V came to 0 bases and at J to 4 bases, leaving 7 bases not matched to a gene. CDR3 amino acids: CASSQDPQLAGGADTQYF. In nucleotides, the CDR3 is TGCGCCAGCAGCCAAGACCCCCAACTAGCGGGGGGGGCAGATACGCAGTATTTT.

The V call is TRBV18, the J call TRBJ1-1, with 8 bases matching TRBD1. CDR1 and CDR2 from the germline V gene are KGHSH and LQKENI. V gave up 3 bases and J gave up 4 bases; unmatched junction bases: 4. This CDR3 has 14 residues. This chain's CDR3 is CASSPRQGRTEAFF. For the CDR3, the DNA is TGTGCCAGCTCACCCCGACAGGGGCGCACTGAAGCTTTCTTT.

The chain couples TRBV6-5 to TRBJ2-7, with D uncertain. This CDR3 has 16 amino acids. The V end was cut by 0 bases, the J end by 6 bases, with 18 bases between. CDR1 MNHEY and CDR2 SVGAGI come from the germline V gene. CDR3 nucleotides: TGTGCCAGCAGTTACTCGAATTCGCCCTTGGGCTCCGAGCAGTACTTC. It specifies CASSYSNSPLGSEQYF.

This chain joins TRBV5-1 and TRBJ1-1, with D unclear. Trimming removed 4 bases at V and 1 base at J, with 11 bases between. The CDR3 sequence is 14 residues long. CDR1 and CDR2 from the germline V gene are SGHRS and YFSETQ. Written as DNA, the CDR3 is TGCGCCAGCAGCCCAACTGAACCGAACACTGAAGCTTTCTTT. Its translation: CASSPTEPNTEAFF.

This clone was observed a handful of times. The rearrangement links TRBV27 to TRBJ1-1; no reliable D call. The germline V and J ends were trimmed by 3 bases and 5 bases, with 10 bases remaining between them. The CDR3 totals 13 residues. Germline V gives CDR1 MNHEY, CDR2 SMNVEV (reference sequence). CDR3 nucleotide sequence: TGTGCCAGCAGTTTGGGGTCGGGGACTGAAGCTTTCTTT. Translating it yields CASSLGSGTEAFF.

This clone occurred a few times. The V and J genes are TRBV6-6 and TRBJ1-6, with TRBD1 as a possible D gene (6 bases). The CDR3 is made up of 14 amino acids. The V and J ends lost 6 bases and 5 bases respectively, with 11 bases between them. Germline loops: CDR1 MNHNY, CDR2 SVGAGI (reference sequence). This chain's CDR3 is CASRPQGDNSPLHF. The DNA of the CDR3 is TGTGCCAGCAGACCACAGGGAGATAATTCACCCCTCCACTTT.

The CDR3 loop is CASRKAGGEGYTF. In DNA form, the CDR3 reads TGTGCCAGCCGGAAAGCAGGGGGAGAAGGCTACACCTTC. The V and J genes are TRBV28 and TRBJ1-2, with 7 bases that match TRBD1. V lost 8 bases to trimming and J lost 8 bases; unmatched junction nucleotides: 11. CDR1 is MDHEN, CDR2 SYDVKM, per germline. The CDR3 runs to 13 residues.

This sequence joins TRBV18 and TRBJ2-3, with D unresolved. The V end was cut by 2 bases, the J end by 4 bases, with 10 bases between. The CDR3 totals 14 residues. Per germline, CDR1 KGHSH and CDR2 LQKENI. The CDR3, as DNA: TGTGCCAGCTCACCATCCGCAGGATCAGATACGCAGTATTTT. Its translation: CASSPSAGSDTQYF.

With regard to this clone: One end of the junction varies from germline; a read error may be responsible. The gene calls are TRBV9 and TRBJ2-5; possible D gene TRBD2, 7 bases. Germline V CDR1 and CDR2: SGDLS, YYNGEE. This CDR3 has 13 residues. For the CDR3, the DNA is TGTGCCAGCAGCGCCCCGGAGGGGGGGCCTCGGCACTTC. It yields the protein CASSAPEGGPRHF.

The gene calls are TRBV27 and TRBJ1-2; no clear D gene. This CDR3 has 14 amino acids. The germline gives CDR1 MNHEY, CDR2 SMNVEV (reference sequence). V lost 2 bases, J lost 2 bases, and 9 bases lay in between. The CDR3 DNA is TGTGCCAGCAGTTTAATGGGAGGGAACTATGGCTACACCTTC. Its translation is CASSLMGGNYGYTF.